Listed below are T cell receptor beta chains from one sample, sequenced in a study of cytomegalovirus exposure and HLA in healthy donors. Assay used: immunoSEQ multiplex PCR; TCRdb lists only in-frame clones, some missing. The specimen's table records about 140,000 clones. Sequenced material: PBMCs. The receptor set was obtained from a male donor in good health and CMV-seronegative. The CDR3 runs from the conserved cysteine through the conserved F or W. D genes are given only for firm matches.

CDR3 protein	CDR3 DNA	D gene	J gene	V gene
CASTPTGPTSEAFF	TGTGCCAGCACCCCGACAGGCCCAACTTCGGAAGCTTTCTTT	-	TRBJ1-1	TRBV6-1
CASSQVINYGYTF	TGTGCCAGCAGCCAAGTCATCAACTATGGCTACACCTTC	-	TRBJ1-2	TRBV14
CASSIDISYEQYF	TGTGCCAGTAGTATAGATATATCCTACGAGCAGTACTTC	-	TRBJ2-7	TRBV19
CASSPESVQGDYNQPQHF	TGTGCCAGCTCACCCGAAAGCGTTCAGGGGGATTACAATCAGCCCCAGCATTTT	TRBD1	TRBJ1-5	TRBV18
CATSRDQGYEQYF	TGTGCCACCAGCAGAGACCAGGGGTACGAGCAGTACTTC	-	TRBJ2-7	TRBV15
CASSELTAFATNEKLFF	TGTGCCAGCAGTGAATTAACAGCTTTTGCAACTAATGAAAAACTGTTTTTT	-	TRBJ1-4	TRBV25-1
CASLSGDQPQHF	TGTGCCAGCCTGTCGGGTGATCAGCCCCAGCATTTT	-	TRBJ1-5	TRBV6-1
CASSSRTGPGELFF	TGCGCCAGCAGCTCTCGGACAGGGCCCGGGGAGCTGTTTTTT	TRBD1	TRBJ2-2	TRBV5-1
CASSTSGTDTQYF	TGTGCCAGCAGCACTAGCGGGACAGATACGCAGTATTTT	TRBD2	TRBJ2-3	TRBV7-6
CASSPGSDRSGYTF	TGTGCCAGCTCACCAGGTTCCGACAGATCCGGCTACACCTTC	-	TRBJ1-2	TRBV18
CASSREISGWAFF	TGTGCCAGCAGCCGAGAGATATCGGGTTGGGCTTTCTTT	-	TRBJ1-1	TRBV14
CASSPPTGSETQYF	TGCGCCAGCAGCCCCCCGACAGGGAGCGAGACCCAGTACTTC	TRBD1	TRBJ2-5	TRBV5-1
CAWSVQRVGGSGNTIYF	TGTGCCTGGAGTGTACAGAGGGTGGGGGGCTCTGGAAACACCATATATTTT	-	TRBJ1-3	TRBV30
CASSSIPQGSGELFF	TGTGCCAGCAGCTCGATCCCCCAGGGGTCCGGGGAGCTGTTTTTT	-	TRBJ2-2	TRBV7-9
CAWSTAYEQYF	TGTGCCTGGAGTACTGCTTACGAGCAGTACTTC	-	TRBJ2-7	TRBV30
CASSVRGGTPDTQYF	TGTGCCAGCAGCGTTCGGGGGGGGACCCCAGATACGCAGTATTTT	TRBD2	TRBJ2-3	TRBV7-6
CASSTGQGHGYTF	TGTGCCAGCAGCACCGGACAGGGGCACGGCTACACCTTC	TRBD1	TRBJ1-2	TRBV7-3
CASSPGQGLSNEKLFF	TGTGCCAGCAGCCCGGGACAGGGGTTGAGTAATGAAAAACTGTTTTTT	TRBD1	TRBJ1-4	TRBV5-6
CASSSYDRGGYTF	TGTGCCAGCAGCTCCTACGACCGCGGAGGCTACACCTTC	-	TRBJ1-2	TRBV5-7
CASSYSNGKPDTQYF	TGTGCCAGCAGTTACTCGAACGGGAAACCAGATACGCAGTATTTT	-	TRBJ2-3	TRBV6-5
CAARQGAGQPQHF	TGTGCCGCAAGACAGGGGGCAGGGCAGCCCCAGCATTTT	TRBD1	TRBJ1-5	TRBV19
CASSLYGTGLYQPQHF	TGTGCCAGCAGCTTATACGGGACAGGGTTGTATCAGCCCCAGCATTTT	TRBD1	TRBJ1-5	TRBV7-8
CASSQFASGVNNEQFF	TGTGCCAGCAGCCAGTTCGCGAGCGGGGTGAACAATGAGCAGTTCTTC	TRBD2	TRBJ2-1	TRBV7-9
CASSQTPASTNEKLFF	TGCGCCAGCAGCCAGACGCCAGCGTCAACTAATGAAAAACTGTTTTTT	-	TRBJ1-4	TRBV4-3
CASSYGTGVLEQYF	TGTGCCAGCAGTTACGGGACAGGGGTGCTCGAGCAGTACTTC	TRBD1	TRBJ2-7	TRBV6-5
CASSPRLRGEQYF	TGTGCCAGCTCACCACGTTTACGGGGTGAGCAGTACTTC	-	TRBJ2-7	TRBV18
CASSLAGGVGEQYF	TGTGCCAGCAGCTTAGCAGGGGGCGTGGGGGAGCAGTACTTC	TRBD1	TRBJ2-7	TRBV7-9
CASSRMNRDNEQFF	TGTGCCAGCAGCCGGATGAACCGGGACAATGAGCAGTTCTTC	-	TRBJ2-1	TRBV7-6
CASSLAGSDTDTQYF	TGTGCCAGCAGCTTAGCGGGGAGTGACACAGATACGCAGTATTTT	-	TRBJ2-3	TRBV7-9
CASGITRASYEQYF	TGTGCCAGTGGTATAACTCGCGCATCCTACGAGCAGTACTTC	-	TRBJ2-7	TRBV19
CASSHPAGAEEGWGEQYF	TGCGCCAGCAGCCACCCAGCGGGAGCGGAGGAGGGATGGGGGGAGCAGTACTTC	TRBD2	TRBJ2-7	TRBV4-1
CASSQPSGRAYTGELFF	TGCGCCAGCAGCCAACCTAGCGGGAGGGCCTACACCGGGGAGCTGTTTTTT	TRBD2	TRBJ2-2	TRBV4-1
CASSTCELNTGELFF	TGTGCCAGCAGCACCTGCGAATTGAACACCGGGGAGCTGTTTTTT	-	TRBJ2-2	TRBV21-1
CASSPPYINTIYF	TGTGCCAGCTCACCACCGTACATCAACACCATATATTTT	-	TRBJ1-3	TRBV18
CASSQGILGRETQYF	TGTGCCAGCAGCCAAGGAATCCTAGGCCGGGAGACCCAGTACTTC	-	TRBJ2-5	TRBV14
CASSARQGNSNQPQHF	TGTGCCAGTAGTGCACGACAGGGAAATAGCAATCAGCCCCAGCATTTT	TRBD1	TRBJ1-5	TRBV19
CASSSLQSVGYTF	TGTGCCAGCAGCTCACTCCAGAGCGTCGGCTACACCTTC	-	TRBJ1-2	TRBV7-3
CASSYGNPYEQYF	TGTGCCAGCAGCTACGGGAACCCCTACGAGCAGTACTTC	-	TRBJ2-7	TRBV7-9
CASSPTGTSGGAYNEQFF	TGTGCCAGTAGTCCTACGGGGACTAGCGGGGGAGCTTACAATGAGCAGTTCTTC	TRBD2	TRBJ2-1	TRBV19
CASSLGTRGGQETQYF	TGTGCCAGCAGCCTAGGTACGCGGGGAGGGCAAGAGACCCAGTACTTC	TRBD2	TRBJ2-5	TRBV9
CASSQVGDLYEQYF	TGTGCCAGCAGCCAAGTGGGAGACCTCTACGAGCAGTACTTC	-	TRBJ2-7	TRBV4-2
CASSQDPGRALAGLSSTDTQYF	TGCGCCAGCAGCCAAGATCCGGGAAGGGCTCTGGCGGGCCTTTCTAGCACAGATACGCAGTATTTT	-	TRBJ2-3	TRBV4-1
CATTRGAWTGELFF	TGTGCCACCACCCGTGGGGCATGGACCGGGGAGCTGTTTTTT	-	TRBJ2-2	TRBV2
CSVNSGTSLLETQYF	TGCAGCGTAAATTCCGGGACTAGTTTATTAGAGACCCAGTACTTC	TRBD2	TRBJ2-5	TRBV29-1
CASSSGSPPNYEQYF	TGTGCCAGTAGTAGCGGGAGTCCGCCCAATTACGAGCAGTACTTC	TRBD2	TRBJ2-7	TRBV19